The present entry profiles one TCR beta chain with its context. The antigen is not known. The repertoire was sequenced with immunoSEQ multiplex PCR; TCRdb's copy has only in-frame clones and lacks some. Here the sample spans 70,000 to 85,000 clones, approximately 93% being singletons. The source of the sample is a study of OX40 agonist ivuxolimab in advanced cancers. The overall study: Partial responses were recorded for three patients, including one with hepatocellular carcinoma and two with cutaneous melanoma.

The CDR3 sequence is 15 residues long. V lost 5 bases and J lost 1; bases outside the gene matches: 7. Germline values: CDR1 SEHNR, CDR2 FQNEAQ (reference sequence). Points from the study as a whole: Certain nonresponders likewise exhibited a low normalized T-cell clonal expansion. CD4+ T cells averaged fewer expanded clones than CD8+ T cells.

At cycle 4 day 1, cycle 7 day 1, and baseline, blood was sampled. This rearrangement joins TRBV7-9 to TRBJ2-7; TRBD2 aligns across 8 bases. The clonotype originates from an adult with an advanced solid tumor such as melanoma, head and neck, liver or kidney cancer. Sequences were derived from CD4+ or CD8+ T cells sorted from blood, sampled in a trial of the OX40 agonist ivuxolimab. The CDR3 reads CASSPSGSLSYEQYF. CDR3 coding DNA: TGTGCCAGCAGCCCCAGCGGGAGTTTATCCTACGAGCAGTACTTC.